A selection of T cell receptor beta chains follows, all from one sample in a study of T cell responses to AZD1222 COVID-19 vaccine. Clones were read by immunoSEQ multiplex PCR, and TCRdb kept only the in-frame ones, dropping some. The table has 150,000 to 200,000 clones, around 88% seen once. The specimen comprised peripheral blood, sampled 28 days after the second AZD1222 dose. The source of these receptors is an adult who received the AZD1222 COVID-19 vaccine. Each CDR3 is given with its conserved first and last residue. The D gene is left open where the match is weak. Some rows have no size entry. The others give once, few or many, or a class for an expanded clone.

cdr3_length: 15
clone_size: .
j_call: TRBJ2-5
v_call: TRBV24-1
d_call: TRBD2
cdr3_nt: TGTGCCACCAGTGATTTCGCTAGCGGCCAAGAGACCCAGTACTTC
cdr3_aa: CATSDFASGQETQYF

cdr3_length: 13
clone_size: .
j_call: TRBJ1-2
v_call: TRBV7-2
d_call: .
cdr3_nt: TGTGCCAGCAGCTTAGCAGGGTCCGGTGGCTACACCTTC
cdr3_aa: CASSLAGSGGYTF

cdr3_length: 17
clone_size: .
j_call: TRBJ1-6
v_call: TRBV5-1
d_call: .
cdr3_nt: TGCGCCAGCAGCTTGCGTACGGGACGGAGAACAAAATCACCCCTCCACTTT
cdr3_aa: CASSLRTGRRTKSPLHF

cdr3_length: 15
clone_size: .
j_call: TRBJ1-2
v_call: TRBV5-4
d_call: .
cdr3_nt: TGTGCCAGCAGCTTGGGAGGGGGATCGGACTATGGCTACACCTTC
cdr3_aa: CASSLGGGSDYGYTF

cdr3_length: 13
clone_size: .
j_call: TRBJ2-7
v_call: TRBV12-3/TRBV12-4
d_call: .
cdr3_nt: TGTGCCAGCAGTTCCCGGGGGTCCTCCGAGCAGTACTTC
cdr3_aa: CASSSRGSSEQYF

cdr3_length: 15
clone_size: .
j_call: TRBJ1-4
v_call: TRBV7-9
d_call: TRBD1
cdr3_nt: TGTGCCAGCAGCAAACAGGGGGCCTCGAATGAAAAACTGTTTTTT
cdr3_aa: CASSKQGASNEKLFF

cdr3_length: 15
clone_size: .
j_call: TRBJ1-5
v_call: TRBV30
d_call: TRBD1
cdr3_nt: TGTGCCTGGGACAGGGGGCCGGCAGGCGATCAGCCCCAGCATTTT
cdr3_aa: CAWDRGPAGDQPQHF

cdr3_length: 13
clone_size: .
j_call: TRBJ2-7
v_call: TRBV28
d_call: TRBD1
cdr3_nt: TGTAGCTCCAGGGCAGGGGGCTCCTACGAGCAGTACTTC
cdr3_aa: CSSRAGGSYEQYF

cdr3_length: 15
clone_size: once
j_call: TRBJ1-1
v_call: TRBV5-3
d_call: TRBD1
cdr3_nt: TGTGCCAGAAGGTATGACAGGGGAAGGGACACTGAAGCTTTCTTT
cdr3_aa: CARRYDRGRDTEAFF

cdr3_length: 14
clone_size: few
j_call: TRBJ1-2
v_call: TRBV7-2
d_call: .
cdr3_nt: TGTGCCAGCAGCTCTCTGATTGGTCTAGCTGGCTACACCTTC
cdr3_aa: CASSSLIGLAGYTF

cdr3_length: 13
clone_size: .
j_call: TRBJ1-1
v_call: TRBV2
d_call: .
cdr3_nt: TGTGCCAGCAGGCCACGGATGAACACTGAAGCTTTCTTT
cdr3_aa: CASRPRMNTEAFF

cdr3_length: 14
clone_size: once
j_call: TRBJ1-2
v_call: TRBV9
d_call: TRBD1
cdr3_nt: TGTGCCAGCAGCGCGACAGGGGGCCTGAGTGGCTACACCTTC
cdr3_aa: CASSATGGLSGYTF

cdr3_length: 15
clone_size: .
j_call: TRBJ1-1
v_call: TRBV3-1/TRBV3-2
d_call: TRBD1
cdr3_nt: TGTGCCAGCAGCAAAGACAGGGGGGGCCCCACTGAAGCTTTCTTT
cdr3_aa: CASSKDRGGPTEAFF

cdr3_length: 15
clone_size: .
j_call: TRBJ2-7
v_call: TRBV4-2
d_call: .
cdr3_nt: TGTGCCAGCAGCCAAGAGGGTGGGGGCAACTACGAGCAGTACTTC
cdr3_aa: CASSQEGGGNYEQYF